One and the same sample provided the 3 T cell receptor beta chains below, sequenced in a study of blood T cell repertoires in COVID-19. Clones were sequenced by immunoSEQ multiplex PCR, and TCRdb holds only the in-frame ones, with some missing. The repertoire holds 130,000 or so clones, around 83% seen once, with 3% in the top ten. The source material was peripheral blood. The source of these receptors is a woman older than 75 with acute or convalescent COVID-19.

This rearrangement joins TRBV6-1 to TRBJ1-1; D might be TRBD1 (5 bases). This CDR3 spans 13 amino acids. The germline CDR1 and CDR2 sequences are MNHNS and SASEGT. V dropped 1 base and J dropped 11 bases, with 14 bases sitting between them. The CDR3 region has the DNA TGTGCCAGCAGTGAAGATAGGGACTTCCATGCTTTCTTT. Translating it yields CASSEDRDFHAFF.

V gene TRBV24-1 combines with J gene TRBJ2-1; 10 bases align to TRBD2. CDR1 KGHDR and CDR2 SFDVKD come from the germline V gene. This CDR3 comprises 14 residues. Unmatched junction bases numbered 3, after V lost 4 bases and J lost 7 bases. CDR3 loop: CATSEGLAWNEQFF. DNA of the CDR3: TGTGCCACCAGTGAGGGACTAGCGTGGAATGAGCAGTTCTTC.

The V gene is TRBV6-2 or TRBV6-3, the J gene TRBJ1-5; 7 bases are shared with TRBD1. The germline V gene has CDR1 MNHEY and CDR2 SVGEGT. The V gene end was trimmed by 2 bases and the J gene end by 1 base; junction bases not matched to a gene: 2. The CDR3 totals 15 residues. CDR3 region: CASSYGTVSNQPQHF. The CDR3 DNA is TGTGCCAGCAGTTACGGGACAGTCAGCAATCAGCCCCAGCATTTT.